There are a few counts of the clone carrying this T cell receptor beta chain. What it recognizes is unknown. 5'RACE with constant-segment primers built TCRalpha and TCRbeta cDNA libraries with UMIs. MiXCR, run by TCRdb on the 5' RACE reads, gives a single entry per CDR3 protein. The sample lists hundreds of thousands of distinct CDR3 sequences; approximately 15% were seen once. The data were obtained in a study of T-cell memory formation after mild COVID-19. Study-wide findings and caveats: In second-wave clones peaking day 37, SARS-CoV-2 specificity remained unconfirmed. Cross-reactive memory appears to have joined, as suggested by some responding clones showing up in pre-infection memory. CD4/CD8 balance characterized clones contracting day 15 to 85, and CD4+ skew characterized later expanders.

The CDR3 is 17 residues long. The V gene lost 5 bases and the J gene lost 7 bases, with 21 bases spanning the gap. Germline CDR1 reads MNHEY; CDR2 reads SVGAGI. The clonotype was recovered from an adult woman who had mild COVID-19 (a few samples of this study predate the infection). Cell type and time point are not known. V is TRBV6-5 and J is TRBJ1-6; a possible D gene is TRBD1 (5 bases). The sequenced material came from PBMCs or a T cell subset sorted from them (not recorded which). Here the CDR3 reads CASSDPSGGRWNSPLHF. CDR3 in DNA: TGTGCCAGCAGTGATCCCAGCGGGGGACGGTGGAATTCACCCCTCCACTTT.